Shown below are 14 T cell receptor beta chains from a single sample sequenced in a study of blood T cell repertoires in COVID-19 (dated by TCRdb to the early 2020s). The library was produced with the immunoSEQ multiplex PCR assay. The clones in this table, taken by TCRdb from immuneACCESS, are in-frame only. Not every clone is retained; where verified, under half of the shortfall comes from an unresolved V gene, and the cause of the rest is unknown. The table for this sample lists over 200,000 clones; about 86% of them were counted only once. The ten largest clones represent more than 8.5% of the sample. Input material: PBMCs or T cells enriched from blood (not recorded which). These receptors all stem from a woman between 45 and 65 years old with acute COVID-19.

This clone was picked up many times. The chain couples TRBV7-2 to TRBJ2-2, with 7 bases matching TRBD1. Losses at the gene ends were 3 bases for V and 4 bases for J; bases not matched to a gene: 8. The CDR3 contains 16 residues. CDR1 and CDR2 (germline): SGHTA, FQGNSA. CDR3 nucleotide sequence: TGTGCCAGCAGCTTTAAGGGACAGACCTCCACCGGGGAGCTGTTTTTT. The encoded protein is CASSFKGQTSTGELFF.

The rearrangement uses TRBV18 and TRBJ1-4; 10 nucleotides line up with TRBD1. After removal of 3 bases from V and 2 bases from J, the junction contained 0 bases not matched to a gene. CDR1 is KGHSH, CDR2 LQKENI, per germline. This CDR3 has 15 amino acids. This chain's CDR3 is CASSPGQGTNEKLFF. CDR3 DNA: TGTGCCAGCTCACCGGGACAGGGGACTAATGAAAAACTGTTTTTT.

The chain employs TRBV7-2 and TRBJ2-3; 10 positions agree with TRBD2. The trim removed 1 base at V and 14 bases at J, leaving 15 bases unmatched. The CDR3 runs to 16 residues. Germline values: CDR1 SGHTA, CDR2 FQGNSA. CDR3 protein: CASSLGASGGAILPYF. CDR3 in DNA: TGTGCCAGCAGCTTAGGGGCCAGCGGGGGGGCCATTTTGCCGTATTTT.

J is TRBJ2-6 and V is TRBV29-1, with D tentatively TRBD2 (5 bases). Trimming removed 3 bases at V and 2 bases at J, with 8 bases between. CDR1 and CDR2 (germline): SQVTM, ANQGSEA. This CDR3 region has 14 residues. The CDR3 DNA reads TGCAGCGTTGACTCCGGGGCTGGGGCCAACGTCCTGACTTTC. This sequence encodes CSVDSGAGANVLTF.

The chain has TRBV19 and TRBJ1-3, with TRBD1 matching over 7 bases. The germline V gene encodes CDR1 LNHDA and CDR2 SQIVND (reference sequence). The CDR3 has 14 residues. V lost 6 bases to trimming and J lost 2 bases; unmatched junction nucleotides: 4. Written as DNA, the CDR3 is TGTGCCAGTAGCACGACAGGGACTGGAAACACCATATATTTT. Translation: CASSTTGTGNTIYF.

The chain couples TRBV6-5 to TRBJ2-1; 8 nucleotides line up with TRBD2. The CDR3 runs to 14 residues. CDR1 and CDR2 from the germline V gene are MNHEY and SVGAGI. Trimming cost V 5 bases and J 7 bases; bases outside gene matches: 7. This chain's CDR3 is CASSPAGGGNEQFF. Here the CDR3 DNA reads TGTGCCAGCAGTCCCGCGGGGGGCGGGAATGAGCAGTTCTTC.

The chain combines TRBV6-6 with TRBJ2-7; 9 nucleotides align to TRBD1. The CDR3 runs 14 residues. The V and J ends lost 5 bases and 5 bases, in that order; junction bases with no gene match: 7. The germline V gene encodes CDR1 MNHNY and CDR2 SVGAGI (reference sequence). For the CDR3, the DNA is TGTGCCAGCAGTACCGGGACAGGGAGCGACGAGCAGTACTTC. Translated: CASSTGTGSDEQYF.

A word on this clone: Other DNA sequences in this specimen translate into the identical CDR3. V and J are TRBV4-1 and TRBJ2-7, with 10 nucleotides matching TRBD1. There are 15 residues in the CDR3. J was trimmed by 2 bases and V by 4 bases; bases with no gene match: 5. CDR1 MGHRA and CDR2 YSYEKL come from the germline V gene. CDR3: CASSLRDRGPYEQYF. The CDR3, as DNA: TGCGCCAGCAGCCTGCGGGACAGGGGTCCCTACGAGCAGTACTTC.

The chain links TRBV19 to TRBJ1-2, with a weak D call TRBD1 (6 bases). The V gene's germline CDR1 is LNHDA and CDR2 SQIVND (reference sequence). The V end was cut by 4 bases, the J end by 6 bases, with 12 bases between. CDR3 size: 13 residues. DNA of the CDR3: TGTGCCAGTAGTACAGGGGCGACCCATGGCTACACCTTC. Translating it yields CASSTGATHGYTF.

To note about this clone: The same CDR3 can be traced to other DNA sequences in this sample. This chain uses TRBV7-2 with TRBJ2-2; D gene unclear. The CDR3 covers 14 residues. Trimming cost V 1 base and J 1 base, with 4 bases left between them. Germline V lookup: CDR1 SGHTA, CDR2 FQGNSA. The CDR3 loop reads CASSLVQNTGELFF. CDR3 DNA sequence: TGTGCCAGCAGCTTAGTACAGAACACCGGGGAGCTGTTTTTT.

Written as DNA, the CDR3 is TGTGCCAGCAGTATGCCGGGCGCGGGGGCCTACAATGAGCAGTTCTTC. This codes for CASSMPGAGAYNEQFF. The V call is TRBV28, the J call TRBJ2-1; TRBD2 matches 7 bases. Germline values: CDR1 MDHEN, CDR2 SYDVKM. V lost 5 bases, J lost 2 bases, and 9 bases stayed unmatched. The CDR3 sequence is 16 residues long.

The sample holds a few counts of this clone. The chain joins TRBV3-1 (or the pseudogene TRBV3-2) to TRBJ2-5; no definite D call. V dropped 5 bases and J dropped 6 bases, with 7 bases sitting between them. Looked up from germline, CDR1 is LGHDT and CDR2 is YNNKEL (reference sequence). The CDR3 runs 11 residues. The DNA of the CDR3 is TGTGCCAGCAGCACACGTCAGACCCAGTACTTC. Translated, it gives CASSTRQTQYF.

The rearrangement uses TRBV12-2 and TRBJ1-1. TRBV12-2 is deemed a pseudogene. This CDR3 region has 16 residues. For the CDR3, the DNA is TGTGCAAGTCGCCTTTCTCCAGCCCATGGGGAGACTGAAGCTTTCTTT. Its protein is CASRLSPAHGETEAFF.

The rearrangement joins TRBV24-1 to TRBJ1-3, with D perhaps TRBD1 (6 bases). Germline V gives CDR1 KGHDR, CDR2 SFDVKD. The V gene lost 2 bases and the J gene lost 2 bases, with 6 bases spanning the gap. CDR3 length: 14 amino acids. In nucleotides, the CDR3 is TGTGCCACCAGTGATTCAGGGGCTGGAAACACCATATATTTT. The encoded protein is CATSDSGAGNTIYF.